This is a list of T cell receptor beta chains from one sample in a study of blood T cell repertoires in COVID-19. Clones were read by immunoSEQ multiplex PCR, and TCRdb kept only the in-frame ones, dropping some. The table lists more than 100,000 clones, about four fifths of them singletons. The source material was peripheral blood. The receptors come from an elderly woman with acute or convalescent COVID-19. The CDR3 runs from the conserved cysteine through the conserved F or W. The D gene is left open where the match is weak. Clone sizes are given selectively: once, few, many, or a class where the clone is expanded.

d_call j_call v_call clone_size cdr3_nt cdr3_aa
NA TRBJ2-2 TRBV29-1 once TGCAGCGTTGAAATCGGGTCTGGGTCCGGGGAGCTGTTTTTT CSVEIGSGSGELFF
TRBD1 TRBJ1-1 TRBV23-1 NA TGCGCCAGCAGTCAACCGGGACAGCCTGAAGCTTTCTTT CASSQPGQPEAFF
TRBD2 TRBJ2-5 TRBV11-2 NA TGTGCCAGCAGCTCCACCTCCGGGACTAGCGGGGGGGTTTTGGAGACCCAGTACTTC CASSSTSGTSGGVLETQYF
TRBD2 TRBJ2-1 TRBV6-2/TRBV6-3 once TGTGCCAGCAGTTTTCCCGGCGGACTAGCGGCAAACAATGAGCAGTTCTTC CASSFPGGLAANNEQFF
NA TRBJ1-1 TRBV4-1 NA TGCGCCAGCAGCCAAGTTACAGGGCGGACTTTCTTT CASSQVTGRTFF
TRBD2 TRBJ2-2 TRBV5-4 NA TGTGCCAGCAGCCACGGGACTAGCGGGGGCACCGGGGAGCTGTTTTTT CASSHGTSGGTGELFF
TRBD1 TRBJ1-6 TRBV30 NA TGTGCCTGGAGTGTAGGAGACAGGGGGTTTTATTCACCCCTCCACTTT CAWSVGDRGFYSPLHF
NA TRBJ1-2 TRBV27 NA TGTGCCAGCAGTAAACAACCAACAGGGATTCGCGGCTACACCTTC CASSKQPTGIRGYTF
TRBD1 TRBJ2-1 TRBV12-3/TRBV12-4 NA TGTGCCAGCAGCCCCGACAGGGGCGAGCAGTTCTTC CASSPDRGEQFF
NA TRBJ1-1 TRBV16 NA TGTGCCAGCAGCACAACGTTGAACACTGAAGCTTTCTTT CASSTTLNTEAFF
TRBD2 TRBJ2-3 TRBV30 few TGTGCCTGGAATCTAGCGGGAGGGTTAGATACGCAGTATTTT CAWNLAGGLDTQYF
NA TRBJ2-7 TRBV2 few TGTGCCAGCAGGGGGAGAGGCTCCCGAAGCTCCTACGAGCAGTACTTC CASRGRGSRSSYEQYF
NA TRBJ2-7 TRBV6-5 NA TGTGCCAGCAGTTTCACCCGGGGCTCCTACGAGCAGTACTTC CASSFTRGSYEQYF
NA TRBJ2-7 TRBV7-2 NA TGTGCCAGCAGCATCCCAAAACTGGGGGCTCGGAGCTCCTACGAGCAGTACTTC CASSIPKLGARSSYEQYF
TRBD1 TRBJ1-1 TRBV19 NA TGTGCCAGTAGTTCTCCGACAGGGGGTTGGACTGAAGCTTTCTTT CASSSPTGGWTEAFF
NA TRBJ1-3 TRBV7-2 NA TGTGCCAGCAGTCCCTGGAGCTCTGGAAACACCATATATTTT CASSPWSSGNTIYF
NA TRBJ1-3 TRBV5-6 NA TGTGCCAGCAGCTTCGGGCTAGCGGGAAACACCATATATTTT CASSFGLAGNTIYF
NA TRBJ1-2 TRBV5-1 NA TGCGCCAGCAGCCACGGGACAAACTATGGCTACACCTTC CASSHGTNYGYTF
NA TRBJ2-7 TRBV19 NA TGTGCCAGTAGTATAGATCCGGCCAGGGTGGGCGAGCAGTACTTC CASSIDPARVGEQYF
TRBD2 TRBJ2-7 TRBV5-1 few TGCGCCAGCAGCTTAACTAGCGCCTACGAGCAGTACTTC CASSLTSAYEQYF
TRBD2 TRBJ2-1 TRBV6-4 NA TGTGCCAGCAGTGACGGGGGGAGGGGCAATGAGCAGTTCTTC CASSDGGRGNEQFF
NA TRBJ1-1 TRBV18 NA TGTGCCAGCTCACCACAGAGGGCGCCTGAAGCTTTCTTT CASSPQRAPEAFF
NA TRBJ2-2 TRBV15 NA TGTGCCACCAGCACGCGGGACGGCGGGACCGGGGAGCTGTTTTTT CATSTRDGGTGELFF
TRBD2 TRBJ2-3 TRBV27 NA TGTGCCACCACCCACGGGGCTAGCGGGCTGAGGGATACGCAGTATTTT CATTHGASGLRDTQYF
TRBD1 TRBJ2-5 TRBV29-1 NA TGCAGCGTGTGCCGGACAGGGGGCCAAGAGACCCAGTACTTC CSVCRTGGQETQYF